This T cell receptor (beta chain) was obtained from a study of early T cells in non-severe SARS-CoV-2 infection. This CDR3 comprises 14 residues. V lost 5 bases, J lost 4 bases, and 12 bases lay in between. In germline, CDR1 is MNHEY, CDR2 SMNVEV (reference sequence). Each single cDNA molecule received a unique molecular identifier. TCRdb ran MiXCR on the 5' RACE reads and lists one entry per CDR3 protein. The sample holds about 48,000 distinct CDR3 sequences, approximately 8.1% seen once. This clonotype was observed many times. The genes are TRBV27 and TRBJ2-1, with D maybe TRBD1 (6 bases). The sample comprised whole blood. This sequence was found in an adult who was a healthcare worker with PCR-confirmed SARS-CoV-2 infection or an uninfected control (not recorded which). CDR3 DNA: TGTGCCAGCAGTCCCCGGGACACGTACAATGAGCAGTTCTTC. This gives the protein CASSPRDTYNEQFF.